Presented here are 23 T cell receptor beta chains from one specimen sequenced in a study of regulatory T cells in long-lasting Graves disease. Building of the TCR beta libraries involved iRepertoire HTBI primers and Arm-PCR of CDR3 regions. TCRdb itself ran the multiplex PCR reads through MiXCR, one entry per CDR3 protein. The table shows under 250,000 distinct CDR3 sequences, with roughly a fifth occurring only once. Time point meaning: newly diagnosed GD, antithyroid drugs for less than 3 months. Making the TCR library involved RNA that had been extracted from PBMCs. These records were also assigned to another study, of T cells in Graves' hyperthyroidism and ophthalmopathy.

This sample comprised peripheral blood mononuclear cells (PBMCs), obtained at new diagnosis, from a patient treated with antithyroid drugs. The receptors were sampled from a woman aged 25 to 39 with Graves disease.

At least ten counts were recorded for this clonotype. V gene TRBV7-8 combines with J gene TRBJ1-1; 8 bases line up with TRBD1. The CDR3 runs 14 residues. The germline V gene has CDR1 SGHVS and CDR2 FQNEAQ. Trimming at V came to 5 bases and at J to 3 bases, leaving 5 bases not matched to a gene. This CDR3 is CASSGQTGDTEAFF. CDR3 coding DNA: TGTGCCAGCAGCGGCCAGACAGGGGACACTGAAGCTTTCTTT.

This clonotype came up many times. J is TRBJ1-6 and V is TRBV30; D is ambiguous. The CDR3 contains 13 residues. Trimming removed 2 bases at V and 5 bases at J, with 7 bases between. Germline lookup yields CDR1 GTSNPN and CDR2 SVGIG (reference sequence). CDR3 loop: CAWSLPNNSPLHF. CDR3 DNA sequence: TGTGCCTGGAGTCTCCCTAATAATTCACCCCTCCACTTT.

This clonotype appeared many times. The chain recombines TRBV28 with TRBJ2-7, with unresolved D. Germline CDR1 reads MDHEN; CDR2 reads SYDVKM. This CDR3 has 15 residues. V was shortened by 4 bases and J by 0 bases, with 13 bases between the two germline ends. CDR3 DNA sequence: TGTGCCAGCAGTTCAGTTACATCAAGCTCCTACGAGCAGTACTTC. This gives the protein CASSSVTSSSYEQYF.

This clonotype was recorded at least ten times. V gene TRBV7-9 combines with J gene TRBJ1-1; D call uncertain. Trimming took off 8 bases at V and 1 base at J, with 5 bases between the two ends. The CDR3 is 11 residues long. CDR1 is SEHNR, CDR2 FQNEAQ, per germline (reference sequence). CDR3 loop: CASVGNTEAFF. DNA of the CDR3: TGTGCCAGCGTGGGGAACACTGAAGCTTTCTTT. The variable domain in full, with the rest retrieved from reference TRBV7-9 and TRBJ1-1, is DTGVSQNPRHKITKRGQNVTFRCDPISEHNRLYWYRQTLGQGPEFLTYFQNEAQLEKSRLLSDRFSAERPKGSFSTLEIQRTEQGDSAMYLCASVGNTEAFFGQGTRLTVV.

Worth noting for this clonotype: Being one base from a much bigger clone, this may be a read error. This CDR3 is CASSLFGAGDYGQYF. CDR3 DNA: TGCGCCAGCAGCTTGTTCGGGGCTGGCGACTACGGGCAGTACTTC. The chain carries TRBV5-1 and TRBJ2-7, with D possibly called TRBD1 or TRBD2 (5 bases each). Germline assignment: CDR1 SGHRS and CDR2 YFSETQ. This CDR3 is built from 15 residues. The full variable domain, with the rest looked up from reference TRBV5-1 and TRBJ2-7, is KAGVTQTPRYLIKTRGQQVTLSCSPISGHRSVSWYQQTPGQGLQFLFEYFSETQRNKGNFPGRFSGRQFSNSRSEMNVSTLELGDSALYLCASSLFGAGDYGQYFGPGTRLTVT.

This clonotype was seen repeatedly, ten times or more. The rearrangement joins TRBV10-3 to TRBJ1-3; no clear D. Trimming removed 5 bases at V and 1 base at J, with 3 bases between. Germline values: CDR1 ENHRY, CDR2 SYGVKD. This CDR3 has 12 residues. CDR3: CAISQSGNTIYF. DNA of the CDR3: TGTGCCATCAGTCAATCTGGAAACACCATATATTTT.

This clonotype was observed many times. This chain connects TRBV28 to TRBJ2-3; the match to TRBD1 covers 7 bases. This CDR3 comprises 14 residues. Trimming at V came to 6 bases and at J to 3 bases, leaving 6 bases not matched to a gene. From germline, CDR1 is MDHEN and CDR2 SYDVKM. CDR3 protein: CASRGQLGTDTQYF. CDR3 in DNA: TGTGCCAGCAGGGGACAGCTAGGGACAGATACGCAGTATTTT.

This clonotype showed up many times. V gene TRBV19 combines with J gene TRBJ2-5; 9 bases are shared with TRBD1. This CDR3 spans 14 amino acids. With V trimmed by 5 bases and J by 3 bases, 4 bases remained unmatched. Germline loops: CDR1 LNHDA, CDR2 SQIVND (reference sequence). The CDR3 loop is CASSSTGGEETQYF. CDR3 bases: TGTGCCAGTAGTTCTACAGGGGGCGAAGAGACCCAGTACTTC. Based on the CDR3 plus reference TRBV19 and TRBJ2-5, the full variable domain is DGGITQSPKYLFRKEGQNVTLSCEQNLNHDAMYWYRQDPGQGLRLIYYSQIVNDFQKGDIAEGYSVSREKKESFPLTVTSAQKNPTAFYLCASSSTGGEETQYFGPGTRLLVL.

The rearrangement uses TRBV6-2 or TRBV6-3 and TRBJ2-1; D gene uncertain. The germline V gene encodes CDR1 MNHEY and CDR2 SVGEGT. Trimming cost V 5 bases and J 8 bases, with 10 bases left between them. CDR3 length equals 12 residues. DNA of the CDR3: TGTGCCAGCAGTGACATCTCCGATGAGCAGTTCTTC. The encoded protein is CASSDISDEQFF.

For this clonotype: A read error may explain this, as a much larger clone is one base away. The chain employs TRBV6-2 or TRBV6-3 and TRBJ1-2; TRBD1 aligns across 8 bases. The J call is uncertain, as TRBJ2-4 better fits the DNA end. The CDR3 is 19 amino acids. The germline V gene has CDR1 MNHEY and CDR2 SVGEGT. The CDR3 loop is CASSTLAAPPDRGENIQYF. DNA for the CDR3: TGTGCCAGCAGTACTCTCGCAGCCCCCCCCGACAGGGGCGAAAACATTCAGTACTTC.

There are many counts of this clonotype. This chain joins TRBV6-2 or TRBV6-3 and TRBJ2-7; 8 bases agree with TRBD1. J was trimmed by 4 bases and V by 7 bases; bases with no gene match: 27. The CDR3 length is 20 residues. Germline assignment: CDR1 MNHEY and CDR2 SVGEGT. CDR3 residues: CASTEVLGQASVHSAYEQYF. The DNA of the CDR3 is TGTGCCAGCACCGAAGTCCTGGGACAGGCTTCAGTACATTCAGCGTACGAGCAGTACTTC.

This clonotype was recorded at least ten times. The chain carries TRBV2 and TRBJ2-2; D is perhaps TRBD1 (6 bases). V was pared by 5 bases and J by 1 base, with 11 bases between. This CDR3 has 15 residues. CDR1 SNHLY and CDR2 FYNNEI come from the germline V gene. The CDR3 region has the DNA TGTGCCAGCAGTCCCCTGACAGGGAACACCGGGGAGCTGTTTTTT. Its protein is CASSPLTGNTGELFF.

Ten or more counts support this clonotype. J is TRBJ1-6 and V is TRBV6-1; no reliable D call. Looked up from germline, CDR1 is MNHNS and CDR2 is SASEGT. The CDR3 runs to 16 residues. V lost 8 bases and J lost 6, with 20 bases in between. In nucleotides, the CDR3 is TGTGCCAGCCTCGTAACCTCCGGGGTAATTAATTCACCCCTCCACTTT. This encodes CASLVTSGVINSPLHF.

This sequence joins TRBV3-1 and TRBJ2-7; 13 nucleotides agree with TRBD2. CDR3 length: 15 residues. Germline V gene sequence: CDR1 LGHDT, CDR2 YNNKEL (reference sequence). J lost 2 bases, V lost 4 bases, and 2 bases had no gene match. The CDR3 protein is CASSPGLAGAYEQYF. The CDR3 DNA follows: TGTGCCAGCAGCCCTGGACTAGCGGGGGCCTACGAGCAGTACTTC.

In this sample, this clonotype turned up many times. The junction does not match germline at one end; this may be a read error. This sequence joins TRBV5-1 and TRBJ1-2; the D gene is possibly TRBD1 (5 bases). Germline V lookup: CDR1 SGHRS, CDR2 YFSETQ. CDR3 length: 15 amino acids. The CDR3 loop reads CASSLGTSSAYGCTF. The CDR3 coding sequence is TGCGCCAGCAGCTTGGGGACATCCTCGGCCTATGGCTGCACCTTC.

There are many counts of this clonotype. CDR3 sequence: CASSVRDTTDTQYF. The DNA for the CDR3 is TGTGCCAGCAGTGTCCGGGATACCACAGATACGCAGTATTTT. This sequence joins TRBV6-1 and TRBJ2-3, with D perhaps matching TRBD2 (5 bases). The CDR3 spans 14 residues. Germline V gene lookup returns CDR1 MNHNS and CDR2 SASEGT. Between the trimmed V and J ends, which lost 4 bases and 2 bases, there was a span of 10 bases.

This clonotype was seen at least ten times. In DNA, the CDR3 is TGCGCCAGCAGCCAAGATCGGGGATACAGCACCGGGGAGCTGTTTTTT. Protein product: CASSQDRGYSTGELFF. The V call is TRBV4-1, the J call TRBJ2-2; tentatively, D is TRBD2 (5 bases). CDR1 is MGHRA and CDR2 is YSYEKL in the germline V gene. V lost 0 bases, J lost 4 bases, and 12 bases lay in between. The CDR3 sequence is 16 residues long.

This clonotype was seen at least ten times. V gene TRBV28 combines with J gene TRBJ1-4; D not certain. The CDR3 runs 15 residues. V lost 2 bases to trimming and J lost 2 bases, with 9 bases between them. The V gene's germline CDR1 is MDHEN and CDR2 SYDVKM. The CDR3 nucleotides are TGTGCCAGCAGTTTAGCGGCGGTTACTAATGAAAAACTGTTTTTT. Translated, it gives CASSLAAVTNEKLFF.

This clonotype was picked up many times. The chain employs TRBV28 and TRBJ2-7, with 7 bases aligning to TRBD2. This CDR3 is 14 amino acids long. Germline V lookup: CDR1 MDHEN, CDR2 SYDVKM. The DNA of the CDR3 is TGTGCGCTCGGACGGGCGGGAGACTTCGGCGAGCAGTACTTC. This gives the protein CALGRAGDFGEQYF.

This clonotype was seen repeatedly, ten times or more. A read error may explain this, as a much larger clone is one base away. The V gene is TRBV12-3 or TRBV12-4, the J gene TRBJ2-4; TRBD2 agrees at 10 bases. There are 15 residues in the CDR3. In DNA, the CDR3 is TGTGCCAGCGGTTTAGCGGGAGGTACCAAAAACATTCAGTACTTC. Amino acids: CASGLAGGTKNIQYF.

This clonotype was found many times. The rearrangement uses TRBV7-2 and TRBJ1-6; D is uncertain. The CDR3 runs to 14 residues. Germline V gene sequence: CDR1 SGHTA, CDR2 FQGNSA. V was cut by 5 bases and J by 9 bases, with 14 bases left in between. This CDR3 reads CASSTYVGSSPLHF. CDR3 nucleotides: TGTGCCAGCAGCACTTACGTGGGGTCTTCACCCCTCCACTTT.

The rearrangement links TRBV12-3 or TRBV12-4 to TRBJ2-1, with D possibly TRBD2 on 6 matching bases. Trimming stripped 6 bases from V and 2 bases from J, with 11 bases between. This CDR3 is built from 14 residues. The CDR3 DNA reads TGTGCCAGCAGACTAGCTTTGGCCTACAATGAGCAGTTCTTC. Its protein is CASRLALAYNEQFF.

There are a few counts of this clonotype. A much larger clonotype is one base distant, so this may be a read error. Because the CDR3 is missing its conserved closing phenylalanine or tryptophan, this is likely a read error. The chain uses TRBV30 and TRBJ1-5; 9 nucleotides align to TRBD1. Germline loops: CDR1 GTSNPN, CDR2 SVGIG (reference sequence). The CDR3 sequence is 14 residues long. CDR3 DNA: TGTGCCTGGAGTCCCGGGACAGGGAATCCGCCCCAGCATTCT. This sequence encodes CAWSPGTGNPPQHS.